This TCR beta chain derives from a study of sequential checkpoint blockade in melanoma. Data came from immunoSEQ multiplex PCR; TCRdb stores just in-frame clones and leaves some out. The sample records roughly 5,100 clones, less than 20% being singletons. Specified treatment: randomized to nivolumab then ipilimumab (arm A) or the reverse (arm B). There are 16 residues in the CDR3. J lost 1 base, V lost 6 bases, and 10 bases had no gene match. Germline V CDR1 and CDR2: SGHNT, YENEEA. The sample here was tumor tissue (inferred from file names), taken from a patient given nivolumab and ipilimumab in sequence. This clonotype was sampled from a human donor with melanoma. The chain is built from TRBV11-3 and TRBJ1-1; 8 bases map to TRBD1. The CDR3 spells CASRSRQGRANTEAFF. CDR3 DNA: TGTGCCAGCAGGAGTCGACAGGGGCGGGCGAACACTGAAGCTTTCTTT.